The 7 T cell receptor beta chains below were found in one sample sequenced in a study of cytomegalovirus exposure and HLA in healthy donors. The PCR was carried out with 60 Vbeta primers and 13 Jbeta primers. This table comes from immunoSEQ multiplex PCR, and its TCRdb copy is limited to in-frame clones, with some not included. The sample consists of a few hundred thousand clones, roughly 80% of them appearing once. Sequencing was performed on PBMCs. Every receptor here comes from a girl aged 2 to 9 in good health and CMV-seronegative.

Here the CDR3 DNA reads TGTGCTAGTGGTTCCCTATGGACTAGCGGGAGGGATACGCAGTATTTT. Translation: CASGSLWTSGRDTQYF. The chain joins TRBV12-5 to TRBJ2-3; 14 nucleotides match TRBD2. Germline assignment: CDR1 LGHNT and CDR2 FRNRAP. The V and J ends lost 4 bases and 6 bases, in that order; junction bases with no gene match: 6. This CDR3 contains 16 residues.

This clone came up once. The CDR3 sequence: CAISAGLGNTEAFF. CDR3 coding DNA: TGTGCCATCAGTGCGGGACTTGGGAACACTGAAGCTTTCTTT. The chain couples TRBV10-3 to TRBJ1-1, with a weak D call TRBD1 (5 bases). Germline-derived CDR1 and CDR2 are ENHRY and SYGVKD. The V end lost 4 bases, the J end lost 1 base, and 10 bases lay between the germline ends. The CDR3 is 14 amino acids.

The rearrangement joins TRBV14 to TRBJ1-3, with TRBD1 identical over 8 bases. J was trimmed by 0 bases and V by 4 bases; bases with no gene match: 5. The germline V gene has CDR1 SGHDN and CDR2 FVKESK. The CDR3 loop spans 16 amino acids. The CDR3 region is CASSRQGIDSGNTIYF. Written as DNA, the CDR3 is TGTGCCAGCAGCCGACAGGGGATAGACTCTGGAAACACCATATATTTT.

The chain combines TRBV5-1 with TRBJ2-7, with TRBD1 identical over 12 bases. The CDR3 is 15 residues long. Germline V CDR1 and CDR2: SGHRS, YFSETQ. The trim removed 3 bases at V and 1 base at J, leaving 2 bases unmatched. DNA of the CDR3: TGCGCCAGCAGCTGGGGACAGGGGGCTTCCTACGAGCAGTACTTC. Translated: CASSWGQGASYEQYF.

CDR3 sequence reads: CASSPDSAYGYTF. The DNA of the CDR3 is TGTGCCAGCAGCCCCGACAGCGCTTATGGCTACACCTTC. The V call is TRBV6-5, the J call TRBJ1-2; D perhaps matches TRBD1 (5 bases). Germline V lookup: CDR1 MNHEY, CDR2 SVGAGI. Trimming took 6 bases from V and 5 from J, leaving 13 bases between them. This CDR3 contains 13 residues.

The chain joins TRBV28 to TRBJ2-2; 7 positions match TRBD1. Germline CDR1 reads MDHEN; CDR2 reads SYDVKM. This CDR3 spans 13 amino acids. With 7 bases clipped from V and 2 bases from J, the junction kept 1 base outside the gene matches. CDR3 nucleotide sequence: TGTGCCAGCAAGGGGGCTAACACCGGGGAGCTGTTTTTT. This codes for CASKGANTGELFF.

This chain links TRBV5-1 with TRBJ2-5; D may be TRBD1 (6 bases). The CDR3 runs 15 residues. Germline V lookup: CDR1 SGHRS, CDR2 YFSETQ. V lost 5 bases to trimming and J lost 4 bases, with 18 bases between them. CDR3 sequence reads: CASSFAGALIETQYF. For the CDR3, the DNA is TGCGCCAGCAGTTTCGCAGGGGCATTAATAGAGACCCAGTACTTC.